The table lists the clone carrying this T cell receptor beta chain with many counts. Antigen unknown. The sample belongs to a study of T cells in Graves' hyperthyroidism and ophthalmopathy. Researchers defined stable Graves' hyperthyroidism as no ophthalmopathy progression within 18 months. Exclusion of patients followed from uncontrolled infection, other autoimmune disease, pregnancy or lactation. Amplification yielded TCR beta CDR3 regions, with RNA transcripts as the source. Carried out on the TCR CDR3, a first-round RT-PCR used the HTBI primer set. TCRdb ran MiXCR on the multiplex PCR reads and lists one entry per CDR3 protein. The sample holds approximately 210,000 distinct CDR3 sequences, roughly 15% seen once. This CDR3 has 13 residues. Germline CDR1 and CDR2: SGHTA and FQGNSA. Germline trimming cut 2 bases from V and 6 bases from J; bases unmatched to any gene: 3. Study-wide points: Blood also contained most expanded thyroid clonotypes above 0.001. Ophthalmopathy onset followed model prediction by a median roughly 6 months.

The origin of this receptor is a man in his fifties with Graves' hyperthyroidism. Sequenced input: blood. The rearrangement joins TRBV7-2 to TRBJ2-7; 8 positions match TRBD2. CDR3 sequence (DNA): TGTGCCAGCAGCTTATCCAGCGGGGGCGAGCAGTACTTC. It encodes CASSLSSGGEQYF.